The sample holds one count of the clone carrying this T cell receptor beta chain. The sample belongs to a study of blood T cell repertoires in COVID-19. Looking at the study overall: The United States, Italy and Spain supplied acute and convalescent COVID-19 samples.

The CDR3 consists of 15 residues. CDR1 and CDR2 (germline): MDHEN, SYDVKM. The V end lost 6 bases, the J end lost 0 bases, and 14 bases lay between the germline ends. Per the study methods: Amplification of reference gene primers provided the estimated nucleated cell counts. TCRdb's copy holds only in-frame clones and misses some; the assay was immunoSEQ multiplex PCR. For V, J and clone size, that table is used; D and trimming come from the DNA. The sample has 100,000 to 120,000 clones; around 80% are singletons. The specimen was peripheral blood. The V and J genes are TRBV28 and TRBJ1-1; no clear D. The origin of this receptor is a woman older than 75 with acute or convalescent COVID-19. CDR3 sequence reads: CASSTSTDMNTEAFF. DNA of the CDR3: TGTGCCAGCAGCACTAGTACAGATATGAACACTGAAGCTTTCTTT.